This T cell receptor (beta chain) was captured in a study of blood T cell repertoires in COVID-19. Study overall: Material from acute and convalescent COVID-19 was sourced from the United States, Italy and Spain.

The germline CDR1 and CDR2 sequences are SGHRS and YFSETQ. The CDR3 loop spans 15 amino acids. Trimming removed 2 bases at V and 2 bases at J, with 10 bases between. How the authors handled the data: Nucleated cell number was recorded as an estimate derived from reference gene primer amplification. Libraries were prepared by immunoSEQ multiplex PCR; TCRdb keeps only in-frame clonotypes and omits some of them. V and J calls and clone size are copied from that table; D and trimming were computed from the DNA. The data hold 300,000 to 350,000 clones, with around 90% observed a single time. During active infection, Seattle patients enrolled and were then monitored through disease.

V is TRBV5-1 and J is TRBJ2-2; unclear D gene. The sequence derives from a woman aged 25 to 39 with COVID-19, enrolled during active disease. Material for sequencing was peripheral blood. CDR3 protein: CASSFEDVNTGELFF. In DNA form, the CDR3 reads TGCGCCAGCAGCTTCGAGGATGTCAACACCGGGGAGCTGTTTTTT.